The 15 T cell receptor beta chains given below trace back to one sample, sequenced in a study of OX40 agonist ivuxolimab in advanced cancers. This table comes from immunoSEQ multiplex PCR, and its TCRdb copy is limited to in-frame clones, with some not included. The table includes tens of thousands of clones, nearly 90% detected once. The material was CD4+ or CD8+ T cells sorted from blood, obtained in a trial of the OX40 agonist ivuxolimab. These receptors were taken from an adult with an advanced solid tumor such as melanoma, head and neck, liver or kidney cancer.

This rearrangement joins TRBV11-2 to TRBJ2-3; maybe TRBD1 (7 bases). This CDR3 spans 14 amino acids. Trimming removed 4 bases at V and 3 bases at J, with 11 bases between. The V gene's germline CDR1 is SGHAT and CDR2 FQNNGV. The CDR3: CASSSGGWTDTQYF. CDR3 coding DNA: TGTGCCAGCAGCTCAGGGGGGTGGACAGATACGCAGTATTTT.

The rearrangement uses TRBV5-5 and TRBJ2-1; D might be TRBD1 (5 bases). CDR3 length: 13 amino acids. V lost 2 bases and J 5 bases, leaving 8 bases between the germline ends. In germline, CDR1 is SGHKS, CDR2 YYEKEE (reference sequence). This chain's CDR3 is CASSFWTHNEQFF. CDR3 coding DNA: TGTGCCAGCAGCTTTTGGACACACAATGAGCAGTTCTTC.

V and J are TRBV29-1 and TRBJ2-1, with 11 bases lining up with TRBD2. The CDR3 contains 14 residues. V lost 1 base, J lost 9 bases, and 5 bases stayed unmatched. Per the germline V gene, CDR1 is SQVTM and CDR2 is ANQGSEA. The CDR3 protein is CSVEGSTSGIEQFF. The CDR3 nucleotides are TGCAGCGTTGAAGGGTCGACTAGCGGGATTGAGCAGTTCTTC.

Comment on this clone: Other DNA sequences in this specimen translate into the identical CDR3. This chain connects TRBV6-5 to TRBJ2-1; possible D gene TRBD1, 6 bases. Germline values: CDR1 MNHEY, CDR2 SVGAGI. With 8 bases removed from V and 0 bases from J, the gap between germline ends came to 11 bases. The CDR3 runs 14 residues. DNA for the CDR3: TGTGCCAGCCGCACAGGGTTCTCCTACAATGAGCAGTTCTTC. Amino acid sequence: CASRTGFSYNEQFF.

V gene TRBV5-6 combines with J gene TRBJ2-3; D gene unclear. CDR1 is SGHDT and CDR2 is YYEEEE in the germline V gene. The CDR3 loop spans 15 amino acids. Deletions cut 2 bases from V and 8 bases from J, with 18 bases between. The CDR3 DNA follows: TGTGCCAGCAGCTTATCGTCAAGGTCTGGTCTTACGCAGTATTTT. Translating it yields CASSLSSRSGLTQYF.

The gene calls are TRBV7-3 and TRBJ2-2; 9 bases map to TRBD2. The junction had 3 bases not matched to a gene; V was cut back by 3 bases and J by 4 bases. The CDR3 has 15 residues. The germline V gene encodes CDR1 SGHTA and CDR2 FQGTGA. CDR3 bases: TGTGCCAGCAGCTTTCTAGCGGGACCCACCGGGGAGCTGTTTTTT. This sequence encodes CASSFLAGPTGELFF.

The V gene is TRBV4-1, the J gene TRBJ2-1; 7 bases align to TRBD2. Germline CDR1 and CDR2: MGHRA and YSYEKL. CDR3 length equals 17 residues. V lost 7 bases to trimming and J lost 0 bases; unmatched junction nucleotides: 12. The CDR3 DNA reads TGCGCCAGCACCCAGGTGCATAGGGAGGGCTCCTACAATGAGCAGTTCTTC. This codes for CASTQVHREGSYNEQFF.

The chain couples TRBV11-1 to TRBJ2-4, with D possibly TRBD2 on 5 matching bases. Germline assignment: CDR1 SGHAT and CDR2 FQDESV (reference sequence). The CDR3 is made up of 14 amino acids. Trimming pared 5 bases from V and 4 bases from J, leaving 12 bases between. The CDR3, as DNA: TGTGCCAGCAGCCCAACTGGCGGGAAAAACATTCAGTACTTC. As protein: CASSPTGGKNIQYF.

The chain uses TRBV5-1 and TRBJ2-1, with 8 bases identical to TRBD2. Germline trimming cut 7 bases from V and 2 bases from J; bases unmatched to any gene: 8. CDR1 is SGHRS and CDR2 is YFSETQ in the germline V gene. The CDR3 totals 15 residues. The CDR3 sequence is CASLPGGRTYNEQFF. The CDR3 DNA reads as TGCGCCAGCTTACCGGGAGGGAGGACCTACAATGAGCAGTTCTTC. Supplemented by reference TRBV5-1 and TRBJ2-1, the full variable domain reads KAGVTQTPRYLIKTRGQQVTLSCSPISGHRSVSWYQQTPGQGLQFLFEYFSETQRNKGNFPGRFSGRQFSNSRSEMNVSTLELGDSALYLCASLPGGRTYNEQFFGPGTRLTVL.

A few counts support this clone. The chain links TRBV5-1 to TRBJ1-5; no clear D gene. This CDR3 is built from 14 residues. Germline V gene lookup returns CDR1 SGHRS and CDR2 YFSETQ. Trimming took 4 bases from V and 2 from J, leaving 10 bases between them. This CDR3 is CASSPSTGNQPQHF. The CDR3 DNA sequence: TGCGCCAGCAGCCCCAGTACGGGCAATCAGCCCCAGCATTTT. The entire variable domain, with the rest obtained from reference TRBV5-1 and TRBJ1-5, is as follows: KAGVTQTPRYLIKTRGQQVTLSCSPISGHRSVSWYQQTPGQGLQFLFEYFSETQRNKGNFPGRFSGRQFSNSRSEMNVSTLELGDSALYLCASSPSTGNQPQHFGDGTRLSIL.

The chain employs TRBV4-3 and TRBJ2-3, with 9 nucleotides matching TRBD1. Germline lookup yields CDR1 LGHNA and CDR2 YSLEER. V dropped 2 bases and J dropped 4; count of bases not matched to a gene: 4. The CDR3 covers 15 residues. Here the CDR3 reads CASSQRTGDADTQYF. CDR3 in DNA: TGCGCCAGCAGCCAAAGGACAGGGGACGCAGATACGCAGTATTTT.

Sample share makes this clone medium-sized. The chain uses TRBV27 and TRBJ2-4, with 13 bases fitting TRBD2. Unmatched junction bases numbered 2, after V lost 4 bases and J lost 2 bases. This CDR3 has 16 residues. The V gene's germline CDR1 is MNHEY and CDR2 SMNVEV (reference sequence). CDR3 sequence: CASSSGLAGSKNIQYF. CDR3 DNA: TGTGCCAGCAGTTCGGGACTAGCGGGGTCCAAAAACATTCAGTACTTC.

This clone has a single count. This chain connects TRBV28 to TRBJ2-7; no definite D call. V was pared by 5 bases and J by 6 bases, with 11 bases between. This CDR3 has 12 amino acids. Germline V gene data show CDR1 as MDHEN and CDR2 as SYDVKM. The DNA of the CDR3 is TGTGCCAGCAGTCCCGGGTCCGGCGAGCAGTACGTC. This encodes CASSPGSGEQYV.

The V gene is TRBV5-6, the J gene TRBJ2-7; TRBD2 agrees at 8 bases. Germline V gene sequence: CDR1 SGHDT, CDR2 YYEEEE. This CDR3 has 14 residues. The V and J ends lost 4 bases and 6 bases, in that order; junction bases with no gene match: 9. CDR3 DNA sequence: TGTGCCAGCAGCAAGCCGGGACTAGGCCCCGAGCAGTACGTC. The encoded protein is CASSKPGLGPEQYV.

V usage is TRBV10-3 and J usage is TRBJ1-5, with D hard to call. The CDR3 covers 17 residues. V was trimmed by 0 bases and J by 0 bases, leaving 12 bases between them. In germline, CDR1 is ENHRY, CDR2 SYGVKD. CDR3 DNA sequence: TGTGCCATCAGTGAGTCACGCCCAGCTTATAGCAATCAGCCCCAGCATTTT. Amino acid sequence: CAISESRPAYSNQPQHF.